Listed below are T cell receptor beta chains from one sample, sequenced in a study of blood T cell repertoires in COVID-19. Profiling relied on immunoSEQ multiplex PCR, and the TCRdb table lists in-frame clones only, not all of them. Found here are fewer than 500,000 clones, about 85% of them singletons; the top ten hold almost 2%. The sample was PBMCs or T cells enriched from blood (not recorded which). The origin of the receptors is a woman aged 18 to 35 with acute COVID-19. Both conserved end residues are part of each CDR3. The order of the fields is clone size, J gene, D gene, V gene, CDR3 protein, CDR3 DNA. The D gene is left open where the match is weak. Rows give clone size only sometimes, using once, few, many, or a class for an expanded clone.

>.|TRBJ2-5|.|TRBV7-7
CASSLDSGETQYF
TGTGCTAGCAGCTTAGATTCGGGGGAGACCCAGTACTTC
>.|TRBJ2-7|.|TRBV4-1
CASSQDPVYEQYF
TGCGCCAGCAGCCAAGATCCAGTCTACGAGCAGTACTTC
>.|TRBJ2-1|.|TRBV12-2
CASRLATGTRVYNEQFF
TGTGCAAGTCGCTTAGCGACCGGGACTAGGGTCTACAATGAGCAGTTCTTC
>once|TRBJ1-1|TRBD1|TRBV30
CAWSADRGNTEAFF
TGTGCCTGGAGTGCTGACAGGGGGAACACTGAAGCTTTCTTT
>once|TRBJ1-5|.|TRBV6-1
CASSGFRGNSNQPQHF
TGTGCCAGCAGTGGGTTTCGAGGGAATAGCAATCAGCCCCAGCATTTT
>.|TRBJ1-5|.|TRBV19
CASSPRGKGGLSNQPQHF
TGTGCCAGTAGTCCTAGAGGGAAGGGGGGGCTTAGCAATCAGCCCCAGCATTTT
>.|TRBJ2-3|TRBD2|TRBV10-3
CAIGLGGNTDTQYF
TGTGCCATCGGACTAGGAGGCAACACAGATACGCAGTATTTT
>.|TRBJ1-4|.|TRBV5-8
CASRTVTNEKLFF
TGTGCCAGCAGGACAGTAACTAATGAAAAACTGTTTTTT
>.|TRBJ2-5|TRBD2|TRBV4-3
CASSQDRVIGAGGQETQYF
TGCGCCAGCAGCCAAGACCGAGTAATCGGAGCGGGAGGCCAAGAGACCCAGTACTTC
>.|TRBJ2-7|TRBD1|TRBV5-4
CASSLQGSDYEQYF
TGTGCCAGCAGCTTACAGGGGTCGGACTACGAGCAGTACTTC